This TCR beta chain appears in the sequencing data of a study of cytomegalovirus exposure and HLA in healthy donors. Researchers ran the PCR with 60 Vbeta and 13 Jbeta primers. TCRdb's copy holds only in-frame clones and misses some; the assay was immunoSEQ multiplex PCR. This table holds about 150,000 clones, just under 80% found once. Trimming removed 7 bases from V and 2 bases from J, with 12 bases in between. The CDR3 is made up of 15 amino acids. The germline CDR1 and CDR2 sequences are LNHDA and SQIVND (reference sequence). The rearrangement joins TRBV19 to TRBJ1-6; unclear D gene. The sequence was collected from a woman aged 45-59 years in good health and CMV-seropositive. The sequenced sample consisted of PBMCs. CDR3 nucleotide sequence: TGTGCCAGTACCCCAGGTCACACCTATAATTCACCCCTCCACTTT. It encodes CASTPGHTYNSPLHF.